The 5 T cell receptor beta chains below were found in one sample sequenced in a study of blood T cell repertoires in COVID-19. The method was immunoSEQ multiplex PCR; TCRdb's version includes in-frame clones alone and lacks a portion of them. The sample lists fewer than 50,000 clones, around 80% seen once, with around a fifth in the top ten. The sample consisted of peripheral blood. The receptors shown here come from a man aged 65 to 79 with acute or convalescent COVID-19.

The V gene is TRBV12-3 or TRBV12-4, the J gene TRBJ1-6; D is unclear. The CDR3 spans 13 residues. V was trimmed by 6 bases and J by 3 bases, leaving 6 bases between them. This CDR3 reads CASSPVYNSPLHF. CDR3 DNA sequence: TGTGCCAGCAGCCCGGTCTATAATTCACCCCTCCACTTT.

This rearrangement joins TRBV5-6 to TRBJ2-5; unclear D gene. Germline-derived CDR1 and CDR2 are SGHDT and YYEEEE. V was clipped by 3 bases and J by 2 bases, with 17 bases between them. This CDR3 is built from 16 residues. In DNA, the CDR3 is TGTGCCAGCAGCTCCCCGTGGTATGGAGCGCAAGAGACCCAGTACTTC. Protein product: CASSSPWYGAQETQYF.

The V gene is TRBV19, the J gene TRBJ1-5; 7 bases match TRBD1. This CDR3 is 14 amino acids long. In germline, CDR1 is LNHDA, CDR2 SQIVND (reference sequence). The trim removed 6 bases at V and 2 bases at J, leaving 4 bases unmatched. CDR3 protein: CASSDTGGNQPQHF. The CDR3 nucleotides read TGTGCCAGTAGCGACACAGGGGGCAATCAGCCCCAGCATTTT.

J is TRBJ1-5 and V is TRBV2; 11 nucleotides agree with TRBD1. Germline V lookup: CDR1 SNHLY, CDR2 FYNNEI. CDR3 length equals 17 residues. V lost 3 bases to trimming and J lost 7 bases; unmatched junction nucleotides: 11. CDR3 loop: CASSDYWDRGAFQPQHF. CDR3 DNA sequence: TGTGCCAGCAGTGATTACTGGGACAGGGGGGCTTTCCAGCCCCAGCATTTT.

This clone showed up just a few times. CDR3 bases: TGTGCCAGCAGCTCGGGACAGGGGTTCGACTACACCTTC. Amino acids: CASSSGQGFDYTF. The chain has TRBV7-2 and TRBJ1-2, with 10 bases identical to TRBD1. V shed 4 bases, J shed 10 bases, and the junction held 6 bases outside the gene matches. The CDR3 length is 13 residues. CDR1 SGHTA and CDR2 FQGNSA come from the germline V gene. Based on the CDR3 plus reference TRBV7-2 and TRBJ1-2, the full variable domain is GAGVSQSPSNKVTEKGKDVELRCDPISGHTALYWYRQSLGQGLEFLIYFQGNSAPDKSGLPSDRFSAERTGGSVSTLTIQRTQQEDSAVYLCASSSGQGFDYTFGSGTRLTVV.